This T cell receptor (beta chain) derives from a study of T-cell reconstitution after alpha-beta-depleted transplantation in children. On this clonotype: Its target is unknown.

Using unique molecular identifiers, the investigators prepared the TCRbeta library. TCRdb re-called the PCR reads with MiXCR, one entry per CDR3 protein. The top ten clones hold less than 15% of a sample with around 580,000 distinct CDR3 sequences, about 21% of them seen once. Study-level findings and limits: At one year after transplant, newly produced T cells mostly accounted for T-cell counts and diversity. Reportedly, alpha-beta T cells present about two months post-transplant originated from several hundred expanded clones of graft origin.

V gave up 3 bases and J gave up 0 bases, with 9 bases separating them. From germline, CDR1 is DFQATT and CDR2 SNEGSKA (reference sequence). The CDR3 has 14 amino acids. The sequence derives from a boy under three years old who had a stem cell transplant for acute myeloid leukemia, so the T cells may come from the graft donor. The V gene is TRBV20-1, the J gene TRBJ1-3; possible D gene TRBD1, 5 bases. Here the sequenced sample was PBMCs, mostly from graft donor cells, taken 360 days after TCRalphabeta/CD19-depleted stem cell transplant. The CDR3 DNA reads as TGCAGTGCTAGTAGAGGGACCTCTGGAAACACCATATATTTT. Translated, it gives CSASRGTSGNTIYF.